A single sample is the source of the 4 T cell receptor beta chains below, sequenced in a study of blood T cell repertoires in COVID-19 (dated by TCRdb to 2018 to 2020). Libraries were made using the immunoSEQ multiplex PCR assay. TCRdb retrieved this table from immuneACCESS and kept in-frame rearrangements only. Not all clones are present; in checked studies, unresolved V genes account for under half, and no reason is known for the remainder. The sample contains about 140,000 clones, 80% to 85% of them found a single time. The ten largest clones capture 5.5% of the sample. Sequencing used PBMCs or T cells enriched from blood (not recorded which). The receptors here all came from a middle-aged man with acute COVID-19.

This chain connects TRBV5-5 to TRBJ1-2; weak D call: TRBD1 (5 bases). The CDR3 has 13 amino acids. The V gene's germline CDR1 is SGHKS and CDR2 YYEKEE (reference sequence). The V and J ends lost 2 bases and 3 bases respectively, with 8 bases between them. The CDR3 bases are TGTGCCAGCAGCTTCGGGGGTGACTATGGCTACACCTTC. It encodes CASSFGGDYGYTF.

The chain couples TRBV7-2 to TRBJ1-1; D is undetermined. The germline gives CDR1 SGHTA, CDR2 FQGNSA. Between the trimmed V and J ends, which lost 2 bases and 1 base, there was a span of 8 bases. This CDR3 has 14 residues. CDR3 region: CASSLSGENTEAFF. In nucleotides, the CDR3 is TGTGCCAGCAGCTTATCCGGAGAGAACACTGAAGCTTTCTTT.

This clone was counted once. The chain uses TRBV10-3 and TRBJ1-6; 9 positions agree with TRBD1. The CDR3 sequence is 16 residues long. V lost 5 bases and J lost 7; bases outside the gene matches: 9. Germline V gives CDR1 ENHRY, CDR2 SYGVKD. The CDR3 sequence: CAISKKEGQGNSPLHF. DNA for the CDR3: TGTGCCATCAGTAAAAAAGAGGGACAGGGAAATTCACCCCTCCACTTT.

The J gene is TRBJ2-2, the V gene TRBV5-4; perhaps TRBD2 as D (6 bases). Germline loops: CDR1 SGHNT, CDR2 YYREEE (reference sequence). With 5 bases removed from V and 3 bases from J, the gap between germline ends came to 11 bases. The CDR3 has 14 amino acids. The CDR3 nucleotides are TGTGCCAGCAGATCTTGGGGGGACACCGGGGAGCTGTTTTTT. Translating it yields CASRSWGDTGELFF.